The 21 T cell receptor beta chains below come from one sample, sequenced in a study of shared clonotypes between healthy human individuals. In the naive CD8 group, cells lacked CD45RO and were positively selected for CCR7, so terminally differentiated effector memory CD45RA+ cells were left out. TCRdb's copy holds only in-frame clones and misses some; the assay was immunoSEQ multiplex PCR. The sample contains about 2.1 million clones, about 92% of which appear only once. Sequencing was done on a sample of naive CD8+ T cells from PBMCs. The receptor set was obtained from a man between 18 and 35 years old in good health. Some clones in this sample may be carry-over from other donors' samples.

The chain couples TRBV7-8 to TRBJ1-5; D gene ambiguous. V lost 6 bases and J 0 bases, leaving 18 bases between the germline ends. This CDR3 is 17 amino acids long. The germline CDR1 and CDR2 sequences are SGHVS and FQNEAQ. The CDR3 coding sequence is TGTGCCAGCAGTCACGACCGGGCCAGATATAGCAATCAGCCCCAGCATTTT. Protein sequence: CASSHDRARYSNQPQHF.

The chain combines TRBV6-5 with TRBJ2-7; D ambiguous. V was trimmed by 0 bases and J by 7 bases, leaving 10 bases between them. Germline lookup yields CDR1 MNHEY and CDR2 SVGAGI. CDR3 length equals 13 residues. This chain's CDR3 is CASSYSWAREQYF. CDR3 coding DNA: TGTGCCAGCAGTTACTCCTGGGCACGTGAGCAGTACTTC.

This clone was recorded once. The rearrangement links TRBV27 to TRBJ1-1; TRBD1 is a possible D gene (6 bases). Germline-derived CDR1 and CDR2 are MNHEY and SMNVEV (reference sequence). This CDR3 region has 14 residues. V gave up 5 bases and J gave up 7 bases, with 17 bases separating them. In DNA form, the CDR3 reads TGTGCCAGCAGTCGGTCAAACAGGGCGGTTGAAGCTTTCTTT. It yields the protein CASSRSNRAVEAFF.

Turning to this clone: In the same sample, other DNA sequences code for this CDR3. The V gene is TRBV27, the J gene TRBJ2-7; D uncertain. V lost 2 bases and J lost 1, with 6 bases in between. The CDR3 loop spans 13 amino acids. Germline loops: CDR1 MNHEY, CDR2 SMNVEV (reference sequence). Here the CDR3 DNA reads TGTGCCAGCAGTTTAGGAGCGTCCTACGAGCAGTACTTC. Its translation is CASSLGASYEQYF.

The count of this clone is one. The chain uses TRBV7-9 and TRBJ2-1; the D gene is possibly TRBD2 (5 bases). Trimming pared 0 bases from V and 2 bases from J, leaving 11 bases between. Germline CDR1 is SEHNR and CDR2 is FQNEAQ (reference sequence). This CDR3 spans 16 amino acids. The CDR3 bases are TGTGCCAGCAGCTTAGCTCCCGGGAATCCCTACAATGAGCAGTTCTTC. Translating gives CASSLAPGNPYNEQFF.

This clone is a singleton in its sample. The chain recombines TRBV27 with TRBJ2-5; TRBD2 is a possible D gene (5 bases). V was clipped by 2 bases and J by 5 bases, with 18 bases between them. There are 16 residues in the CDR3. Germline assignment: CDR1 MNHEY and CDR2 SMNVEV (reference sequence). CDR3 region: CASSLVVGAAGETQYF. The CDR3 DNA reads TGTGCCAGCAGTTTAGTTGTGGGAGCCGCCGGGGAGACCCAGTACTTC.

This clone was picked up a small number of times. The chain couples TRBV27 to TRBJ1-5; D call uncertain. The germline V and J ends were trimmed by 8 bases and 1 base, with 9 bases remaining between them. In germline, CDR1 is MNHEY, CDR2 SMNVEV (reference sequence). The CDR3 extends over 13 amino acids. The CDR3 coding sequence is TGTGCCAGCGGAACCTTCAGCAATCAGCCCCAGCATTTT. Its protein product is CASGTFSNQPQHF.

This chain links TRBV6-5 with TRBJ1-5; D gene ambiguous. V was shortened by 6 bases and J by 3 bases, with 9 bases between the two germline ends. The length of the CDR3 is 13 residues. Germline V gene sequence: CDR1 MNHEY, CDR2 SVGAGI. Here the CDR3 reads CASSQRPNQPQHF. The CDR3 DNA sequence: TGTGCCAGCAGCCAAAGACCCAATCAGCCCCAGCATTTT.

V usage is TRBV15 and J usage is TRBJ2-6, with D perhaps being TRBD1 or TRBD2 (5 bases each). CDR3 length: 17 amino acids. Germline V lookup: CDR1 LNHNV, CDR2 YYDKDF (reference sequence). V lost 4 bases and J 2 bases, leaving 15 bases between the germline ends. The CDR3 DNA is TGTGCCACCAGCACCCAGTGGCAGGGAGCTGGGGCCAACGTCCTGACTTTC. Its protein is CATSTQWQGAGANVLTF.

This sequence joins TRBV10-2 and TRBJ1-2; TRBD1 is a possible D gene (5 bases). The CDR3 runs to 15 residues. Trimming removed 5 bases from V and 4 bases from J, with 17 bases in between. Germline assignment: CDR1 WSHSY and CDR2 SAAADI. The CDR3 reads CASSRYLTDPYGYTF. CDR3 nucleotide sequence: TGCGCCAGCAGTCGATACTTGACAGACCCCTATGGCTACACCTTC.

The genes are TRBV28 and TRBJ1-1; the D is unclear. In germline, CDR1 is MDHEN, CDR2 SYDVKM. Trimming left V 6 bases short and J 4 bases short, with 12 bases between. This CDR3 region has 13 residues. The CDR3 reads CASRRAGGTEAFF. CDR3 DNA sequence: TGTGCCAGCAGACGCGCCGGAGGCACTGAAGCTTTCTTT.

This clone was detected once. This rearrangement joins TRBV14 to TRBJ1-1, with D uncertain. Looked up from germline, CDR1 is SGHDN and CDR2 is FVKESK. V was cut by 5 bases and J by 7 bases, with 20 bases left in between. CDR3 length: 15 residues. In nucleotides, the CDR3 is TGTGCCAGCAGCTACCACCCTCAGAGGTCTGGTGAAGCTTTCTTT. Protein product: CASSYHPQRSGEAFF. Combining the CDR3 with reference TRBV14 and TRBJ1-1 gives the whole variable domain EAGVTQFPSHSVIEKGQTVTLRCDPISGHDNLYWYRRVMGKEIKFLLHFVKESKQDESGMPNNRFLAERTGGTYSTLKVQPAELEDSGVYFCASSYHPQRSGEAFFGQGTRLTVV.

V usage is TRBV11-2 and J usage is TRBJ2-3, with D possibly being TRBD1 or TRBD2 (5 bases each). The CDR3 contains 10 residues. Per germline, CDR1 SGHAT and CDR2 FQNNGV. The V end was cut by 8 bases, the J end by 8 bases, with 8 bases between. CDR3 DNA: TGTGCCAGCGCTGGGGGTACGCAGTATTTT. Protein product: CASAGGTQYF.

The rearrangement joins TRBV7-2 to TRBJ2-7; tentatively, D is TRBD1 or TRBD2 (5 bases each). V shed 2 bases and J shed 5 bases, with 19 bases lying between them. This CDR3 is built from 16 residues. CDR1 is SGHTA and CDR2 is FQGNSA in the germline V gene. Here the CDR3 DNA reads TGTGCCAGCAGCTTACGTTCGGGACCTCACGGAGACGAGCAGTACTTC. Its translation is CASSLRSGPHGDEQYF.

The chain uses TRBV10-3 and TRBJ2-7, with no clear D. The length of the CDR3 is 14 residues. Germline CDR1 reads ENHRY; CDR2 reads SYGVKD. V lost 0 bases, J lost 9 bases, and 15 bases lay in between. The CDR3 DNA is TGTGCCATCAGTGAGTCGCTGATCCCCGGAGCGCAGTACTTC. Amino acids: CAISESLIPGAQYF.

This chain uses TRBV4-1 with TRBJ2-7, with 8 bases matching TRBD2. CDR3 length equals 16 residues. The J segment lost 0 bases and the V segment lost 2 bases, leaving 6 bases of the junction unmatched. From germline, CDR1 is MGHRA and CDR2 YSYEKL. The CDR3 sequence is CASSQSGTRFSYEQYF. The CDR3 DNA reads TGCGCCAGCAGCCAATCGGGGACTAGATTCTCCTACGAGCAGTACTTC.

The J gene is TRBJ1-5, the V gene TRBV7-8; the D gene is possibly TRBD1 (5 bases). Germline V gives CDR1 SGHVS, CDR2 FQNEAQ. Trimming cost V 1 base and J 7 bases, with 14 bases left between them. The CDR3 is 15 amino acids. DNA for the CDR3: TGTGCCAGCAGCTTAGGTCTCAGGGTCGGCCAGCCCCAGCATTTT. Translation gives CASSLGLRVGQPQHF. Combining the CDR3 with reference TRBV7-8 and TRBJ1-5 gives the whole variable domain GAGVSQSPRYKVAKRGQDVALRCDPISGHVSLFWYQQALGQGPEFLTYFQNEAQLDKSGLPSDRFFAERPEGSVSTLKIQRTQQEDSAVYLCASSLGLRVGQPQHFGDGTRLSIL.

The chain couples TRBV28 to TRBJ2-1, with D hard to call. V was pared by 5 bases and J by 10 bases, with 21 bases between. From germline, CDR1 is MDHEN and CDR2 SYDVKM. The length of the CDR3 is 15 residues. The CDR3 reads CASSPVGYPSGEQFF. In DNA form, the CDR3 reads TGTGCCAGCAGTCCAGTCGGCTACCCTTCAGGAGAGCAGTTCTTC. Drawing the rest from reference TRBV28 and TRBJ2-1, the complete variable domain is DVKVTQSSRYLVKRTGEKVFLECVQDMDHENMFWYRQDPGLGLRLIYFSYDVKMKEKGDIPEGYSVSREKKERFSLILESASTNQTSMYLCASSPVGYPSGEQFFGPGTRLTVL.

The chain joins TRBV19 to TRBJ2-7; either TRBD1 or TRBD2 may supply D (5 bases each). The CDR3 is 15 residues long. Germline CDR1 and CDR2: LNHDA and SQIVND (reference sequence). Trimming took off 3 bases at V and 4 bases at J, with 16 bases between the two ends. This CDR3 is CASSIWGQGEYEQYF. For the CDR3, the DNA is TGTGCCAGTAGTATCTGGGGCCAGGGAGAATACGAGCAGTACTTC.

This chain connects TRBV28 to TRBJ1-3; D is possibly TRBD1 (5 bases). Trimming shortened V by 5 bases and J by 6 bases, and 14 bases separated the two germline ends. The CDR3 sequence is 14 residues long. The germline CDR1 and CDR2 sequences are MDHEN and SYDVKM. The CDR3 nucleotides read TGTGCCAGCAGTCCCCCCTGGGGGTCAAACACCATATATTTT. It specifies CASSPPWGSNTIYF.

The V call is TRBV29-1, the J call TRBJ2-7, with 7 bases identical to TRBD2. The CDR3 consists of 15 residues. The trim removed 4 bases at V and 2 bases at J, leaving 11 bases unmatched. The germline V gene encodes CDR1 SQVTM and CDR2 ANQGSEA. CDR3: CSVGGRGPLPYEQYF. The CDR3, as DNA: TGCAGCGTTGGAGGGAGGGGACCCCTACCCTACGAGCAGTACTTC.